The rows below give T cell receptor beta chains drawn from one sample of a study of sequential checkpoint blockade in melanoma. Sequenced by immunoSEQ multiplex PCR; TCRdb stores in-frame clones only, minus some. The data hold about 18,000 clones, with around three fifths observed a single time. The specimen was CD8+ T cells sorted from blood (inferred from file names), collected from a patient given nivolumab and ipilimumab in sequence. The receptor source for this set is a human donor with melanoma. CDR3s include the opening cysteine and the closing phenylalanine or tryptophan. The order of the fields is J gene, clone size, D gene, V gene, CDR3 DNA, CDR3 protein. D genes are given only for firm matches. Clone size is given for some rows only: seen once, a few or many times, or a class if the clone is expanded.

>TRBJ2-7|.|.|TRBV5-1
TGCGCCAGCAGCTTGGCCCCCCTGGGACATTACGAGCAGTACTTC
CASSLAPLGHYEQYF
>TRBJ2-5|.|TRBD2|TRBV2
TGTGCCAGCAGTGTCGGACTAGCCGGACAAGAGACCCAGTACTTC
CASSVGLAGQETQYF
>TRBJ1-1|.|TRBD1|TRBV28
TGTGCCAGCAGTCCCGGGACAGCTATGAACACTGAAGCTTTCTTT
CASSPGTAMNTEAFF
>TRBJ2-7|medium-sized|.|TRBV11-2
TGTGCCAGCAGCTCAGGGATGTGGCCCTACGAGCAGTACTTC
CASSSGMWPYEQYF
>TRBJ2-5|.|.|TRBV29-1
TGCAGCGTTGAGGGGGCTTCGGACCGCAACCAAGAGACCCAGTACTTC
CSVEGASDRNQETQYF
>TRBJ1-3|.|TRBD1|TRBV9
TGTGCCAGCAGCGATGATAGACAGGGGGCGGGCGTCTCTGGAAACACCATATATTTT
CASSDDRQGAGVSGNTIYF
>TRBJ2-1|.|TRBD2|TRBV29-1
TGCAGTGCTGGGGGGGGGTCCTACTACAATGAGCAGTTCTTC
CSAGGGSYYNEQFF
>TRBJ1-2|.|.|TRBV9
TGTGCCAGCAGCGTAGGGGGGCAGGGCTACACCTTC
CASSVGGQGYTF
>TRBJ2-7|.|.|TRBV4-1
TGCGCCAGCAGCCAAGAGGACAGTGCCTACGAGCAGTACTTC
CASSQEDSAYEQYF
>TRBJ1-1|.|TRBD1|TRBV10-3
TGTGCCATCAGCCCGACAGGGGGGAACACTGAAGCTTTCTTT
CAISPTGGNTEAFF
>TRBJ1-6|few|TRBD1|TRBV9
TGTGCCAGCAGCGCGGGACAGGGTGCTTCACCCCTCCACTTT
CASSAGQGASPLHF
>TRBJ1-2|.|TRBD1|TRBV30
TGTGCCTGGAGCGACAGGGCCTACTATGGCTACACCTTC
CAWSDRAYYGYTF
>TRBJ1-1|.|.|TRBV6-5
TGTGCCAGCAGTTATCGAGGGTTTGGTGAAGCTTTCTTT
CASSYRGFGEAFF
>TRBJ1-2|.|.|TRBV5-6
TGTGCCAGCAGCCCGATCGGTTCAGCGGGCTACACCTTC
CASSPIGSAGYTF
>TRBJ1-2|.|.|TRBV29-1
TGCAGCTCAAACGAGGGTTTCTATGGCTACACCTTC
CSSNEGFYGYTF
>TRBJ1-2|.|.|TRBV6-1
TGTGCCAGCAGTGAAGATGAGACTAGGACACACTTCATCTATGGCTACACCTTC
CASSEDETRTHFIYGYTF
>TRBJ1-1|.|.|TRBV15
TGTGCCACCGGCGGGGTAAACACTGAAGCTTTCTTT
CATGGVNTEAFF
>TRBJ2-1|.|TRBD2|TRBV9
TGTGCCAGCAGCGTAGTGGGGGTGGCGGGAGGGCTATCCTACAATGAGCAGTTCTTC
CASSVVGVAGGLSYNEQFF
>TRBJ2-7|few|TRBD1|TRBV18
TGTGCCAGCTCACCCTTGGACAGGCCAACCTACGAGCAGTACTTC
CASSPLDRPTYEQYF
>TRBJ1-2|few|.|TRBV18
TGTGCCAGCTCACCACGTTCAGGGGAGTTCTATGGCTACACCTTC
CASSPRSGEFYGYTF
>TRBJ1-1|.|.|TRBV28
TGTGCCAGCAGTTCGCTCCGACAGGACAGCATGAACACTGAAGCTTTCTTT
CASSSLRQDSMNTEAFF
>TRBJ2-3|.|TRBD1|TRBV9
TGTGCCAGCAGGACAGGGGGCGAAGATACGCAGTATTTT
CASRTGGEDTQYF
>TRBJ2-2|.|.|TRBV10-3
TGTGCCATCAGTCTGGCGGGCACCGGGGAGCTGTTTTTT
CAISLAGTGELFF
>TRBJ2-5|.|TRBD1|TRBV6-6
TGTGCCAGCAGTTACTCGAGGAACAGGGGTGACGAGACCCAGTACTTC
CASSYSRNRGDETQYF
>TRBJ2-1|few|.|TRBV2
TGTGCCAGACTCTACGGCAATGAGCAGTTCTTC
CARLYGNEQFF
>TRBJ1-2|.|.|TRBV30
TGTGCCTGGAGGGCCCGCTATGGAGGGGAAGACTACTATGGCTACACCTTC
CAWRARYGGEDYYGYTF
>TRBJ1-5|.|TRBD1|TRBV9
TGTGCCAGCAGCGCGGGACAGGTCAATCAGCCCCAGCATTTT
CASSAGQVNQPQHF
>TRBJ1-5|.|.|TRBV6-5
TGTGCCAGCAGTTATGGGGAGGGCAATCAGCCCCAGCATTTT
CASSYGEGNQPQHF
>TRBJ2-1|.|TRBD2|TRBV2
TGTGCCAGCAGTGACTGGACTAGCGGGGGTGGTTATGAGCAGTTCTTC
CASSDWTSGGGYEQFF
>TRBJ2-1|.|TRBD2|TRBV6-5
TGTGCCAGCAGTTTAAAAGGTAGCGGGGTCTACAATGAGCAGTTCTTC
CASSLKGSGVYNEQFF
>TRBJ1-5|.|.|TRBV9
TGTGCCAGCAGCCCGGTGGGCAATCAGCCCCAGCATTTT
CASSPVGNQPQHF
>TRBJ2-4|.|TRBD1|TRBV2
TGTGCCAGCCGGGACAGGGGAAACATTCAGTACTTC
CASRDRGNIQYF
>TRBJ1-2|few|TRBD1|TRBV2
TGTGCCAGCAGGGAAAAGACAGGGACTAACTATGGCTACACCTTC
CASREKTGTNYGYTF
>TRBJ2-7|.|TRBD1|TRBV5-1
TGCGCCAGCAGCTTCTCCGGGACAGGGGAACACGAGCAGTACTTC
CASSFSGTGEHEQYF
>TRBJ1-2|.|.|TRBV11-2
TGTGCCAGCAGCGAGACAGGCACCAACTATGGCTACACCTTC
CASSETGTNYGYTF
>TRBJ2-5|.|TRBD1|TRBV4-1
TGCGCCAGCAGCCAAGAGGGTGGGGTCGGGGACAGGGGACGAGAGACCCAGTACTTC
CASSQEGGVGDRGRETQYF
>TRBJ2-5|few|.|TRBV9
TGTGCCAGCGGCGTAGGTATGCGCGGAGAGACCCAGTACTTC
CASGVGMRGETQYF
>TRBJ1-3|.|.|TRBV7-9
TGTGCCAGCAGCCAAGAGGTCGGGGGACTGAGCTCTGGAAACACCATATATTTT
CASSQEVGGLSSGNTIYF
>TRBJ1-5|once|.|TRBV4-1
TGCGCCAGCAGCCAAGAGGGAGGGCGAAGCAATCAGCCCCAGCATTTT
CASSQEGGRSNQPQHF
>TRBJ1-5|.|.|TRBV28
TGTGCCAGCAGTTTATTTACGGTCAATCAGCCCCAGCATTTT
CASSLFTVNQPQHF
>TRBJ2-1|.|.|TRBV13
TGTGCCAGCAGCTTAAGCTCGTTGTATGAGCAGTTCTTC
CASSLSSLYEQFF
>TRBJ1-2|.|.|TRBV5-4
TGTGCCAGCAGCTCTGCCCTGGGTGGAGGGGAAGGCTACACCTTC
CASSSALGGGEGYTF